The TCR beta chain under discussion was sequenced for a study of OX40 agonist ivuxolimab in advanced cancers. The wider study: Two patients with cutaneous melanoma and one with hepatocellular carcinoma, three in total, showed partial responses.

Germline V gene data show CDR1 as SGDLS and CDR2 as YYNGEE. Trimming pared 0 bases from V and 0 bases from J, leaving 16 bases between. This CDR3 has 17 amino acids. Generated by immunoSEQ multiplex PCR, the TCRdb table keeps only in-frame clones and is missing some. This sample yields about 27,000 clones, of which about 88% are seen a single time; less than 30% belongs to the top ten. The receptor's source is an adult with an advanced solid tumor such as melanoma, head and neck, liver or kidney cancer. Sequencing used CD4+ or CD8+ T cells sorted from blood, obtained in a trial of the OX40 agonist ivuxolimab. V usage is TRBV9 and J usage is TRBJ2-7; tentatively, D is TRBD2 (6 bases). CDR3 sequence reads: CASSVEEGGGNSYEQYF. The CDR3 DNA reads TGTGCCAGCAGCGTAGAGGAGGGCGGCGGGAACTCCTACGAGCAGTACTTC.